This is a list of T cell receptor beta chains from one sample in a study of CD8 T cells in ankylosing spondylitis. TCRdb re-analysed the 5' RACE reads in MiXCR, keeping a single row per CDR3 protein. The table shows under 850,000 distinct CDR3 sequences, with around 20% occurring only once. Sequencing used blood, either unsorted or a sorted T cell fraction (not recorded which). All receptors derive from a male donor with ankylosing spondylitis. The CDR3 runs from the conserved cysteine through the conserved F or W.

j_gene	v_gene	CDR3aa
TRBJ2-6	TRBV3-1	CASRPRGANVLTF
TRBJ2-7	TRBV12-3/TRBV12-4	CASSFFPGRTYEQYF
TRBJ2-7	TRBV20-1	CSALGQIYEQYF
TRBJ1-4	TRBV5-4	CASSLRQGSATNEKLFF
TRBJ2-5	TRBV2	CASSEPRGNQETQYF
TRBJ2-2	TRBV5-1	CASRRLLGTGELFF
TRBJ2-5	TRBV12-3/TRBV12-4	CASSLAEQETQYF
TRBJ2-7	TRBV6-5	CASSEPGQGAYEQYF
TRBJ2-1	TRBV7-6	CASSLGTSGVREQFF
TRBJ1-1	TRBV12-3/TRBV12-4	CASSSRGRTEAFF
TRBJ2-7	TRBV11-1	CASSLGGTATYAGQYF
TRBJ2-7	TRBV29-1	CSVEGYRGNYEQYF
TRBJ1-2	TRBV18	CASSPPGDAYGYTF
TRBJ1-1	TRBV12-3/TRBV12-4	CASSPEEREAFF
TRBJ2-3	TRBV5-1	CASSLKGGQGDWTDTQYF
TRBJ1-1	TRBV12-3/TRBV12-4	CASSLSGPKNTEAFF
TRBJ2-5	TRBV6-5	CASSYSGTSGDLKGETQYF
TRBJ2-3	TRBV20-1	CSARTLDRGGPTDTQYF
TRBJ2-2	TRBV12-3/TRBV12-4	CASSLQAGGELFF
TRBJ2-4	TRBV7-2	CASSLDRPNIQYF
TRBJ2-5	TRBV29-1	CSVEDALAGETQYF
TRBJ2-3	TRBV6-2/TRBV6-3	CASSYRPRSGRASNGKNTQYF
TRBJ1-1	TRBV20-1	CSARDWGQNTEAFF
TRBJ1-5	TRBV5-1	CASSLSGDQPQHF
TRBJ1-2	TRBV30	CAWSWGAGYTF
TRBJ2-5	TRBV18	CASSPIAREGRETQYF